The clone carrying this TCR beta chain was detected many times. The data were obtained in a study of spatial heterogeneity in lung cancer. There are 14 residues in the CDR3. Germline assignment: CDR1 SEHNR and CDR2 FQNEAQ (reference sequence). V lost 3 bases, J lost 2 bases, and 10 bases lay in between. TCRdb reanalysed the 5' RACE reads using MiXCR and keeps one entry per CDR3 protein. Here the sample spans 25,000 to 30,000 distinct CDR3 sequences, less than 6% being singletons. As for time point: blood at routine non-recurrence follow-up after resection. Tumor, nontumor lung or frozen PBMC supplied whole RNA, sequenced without sorting.

The TCR comes from a male donor with early-stage non-small cell lung cancer. The J gene is TRBJ2-5, the V gene TRBV7-9, with D possibly being TRBD2 (6 bases). The sample consisted of PBMCs, taken at follow-up. CDR3 amino acids: CASSFGTGQETQYF. CDR3 sequence (DNA): TGTGCCAGCAGCTTCGGGACTGGTCAAGAGACCCAGTACTTC.